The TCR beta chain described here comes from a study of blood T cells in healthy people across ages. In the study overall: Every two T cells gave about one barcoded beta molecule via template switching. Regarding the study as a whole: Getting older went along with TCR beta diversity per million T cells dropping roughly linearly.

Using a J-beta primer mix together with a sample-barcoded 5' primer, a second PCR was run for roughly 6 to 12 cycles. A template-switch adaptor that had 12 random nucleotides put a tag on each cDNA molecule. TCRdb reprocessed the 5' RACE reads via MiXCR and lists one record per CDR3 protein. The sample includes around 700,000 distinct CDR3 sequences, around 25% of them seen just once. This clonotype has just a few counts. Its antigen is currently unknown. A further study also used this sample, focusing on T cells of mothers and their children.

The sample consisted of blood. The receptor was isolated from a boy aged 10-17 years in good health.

CDR3 sequence: CSACRFSSYNEQFF. The CDR3 coding sequence is TGCAGTGCTTGTAGGTTTAGCTCCTACAATGAGCAGTTCTTC. The V gene is TRBV20-1, the J gene TRBJ2-1, with D uncertain. Trimming pared 5 bases from V and 0 bases from J, leaving 11 bases between. Germline CDR1 reads DFQATT; CDR2 reads SNEGSKA (reference sequence). This CDR3 has 14 residues.